This is a list of T cell receptor beta chains from one sample in a study of long-term antiretroviral therapy in people with HIV. Using immunoSEQ multiplex PCR, the repertoire was profiled, and TCRdb retains in-frame clones only, with some absent. The sample lists 20,000 or so clones, less than 90% occurring once. This sample comprised unsorted PBMCs, obtained 1.9 years after starting antiretroviral therapy. The receptor source for this set is a woman in her forties or fifties with HIV. CDR3s leave out the opening cysteine and the closing phenylalanine or tryptophan. A row's size may be missing; if present it is once, few, many or a size class.

TRBV7-6	TRBJ1-4	-	ASSLPDWTGPEKLF
TRBV23-1	TRBJ1-3	-	ASSHSGPISGNTIY
TRBV28	TRBJ1-2	-	ASRSDSNYGYT
TRBV23-1	TRBJ1-2	-	ASSHWSIPAGTPYGYT
TRBV28	TRBJ2-7	-	ASSHLWTGSGEQY
TRBV9	TRBJ1-4	once	ASSVEGTGEKLF
TRBV4-3	TRBJ1-2	-	ASSHTQSYGYT
TRBV6-5	TRBJ1-3	-	ASRDDRSGNTIY
TRBV19	TRBJ2-7	few	ASSMGTGDSYEQY
TRBV5-6	TRBJ2-3	-	ASSLYPTSTDTQY
TRBV7-2	TRBJ2-7	-	ASSLSSAGEQY
TRBV5-6	TRBJ2-7	few	ATNLKGHSYEQY
TRBV19	TRBJ1-1	once	ASSLYPNTEAF
TRBV5-1	TRBJ1-1	-	ASSLLEGLNTEAF
TRBV18	TRBJ1-2	-	ASSPRTEAPNYGYT
TRBV27	TRBJ1-2	-	ASSSHSTGGGYGYT
TRBV14	TRBJ2-7	-	ASSPHNYEQY
TRBV4-2	TRBJ2-7	few	ASSQGAGGAYEQY
TRBV30	TRBJ1-1	-	AWSVPGANTEAF
TRBV2	TRBJ2-7	-	ASRPRSEQY
TRBV9	TRBJ2-2	-	ASSFRSVTGELF
TRBV30	TRBJ2-3	-	AWSGGVADTQY
TRBV28	TRBJ2-2	once	ASSLWIPGELF
TRBV5-8	TRBJ2-7	-	ASRIAGVSYEQY
TRBV5-4	TRBJ1-3	-	ASSLAGSGNTIY